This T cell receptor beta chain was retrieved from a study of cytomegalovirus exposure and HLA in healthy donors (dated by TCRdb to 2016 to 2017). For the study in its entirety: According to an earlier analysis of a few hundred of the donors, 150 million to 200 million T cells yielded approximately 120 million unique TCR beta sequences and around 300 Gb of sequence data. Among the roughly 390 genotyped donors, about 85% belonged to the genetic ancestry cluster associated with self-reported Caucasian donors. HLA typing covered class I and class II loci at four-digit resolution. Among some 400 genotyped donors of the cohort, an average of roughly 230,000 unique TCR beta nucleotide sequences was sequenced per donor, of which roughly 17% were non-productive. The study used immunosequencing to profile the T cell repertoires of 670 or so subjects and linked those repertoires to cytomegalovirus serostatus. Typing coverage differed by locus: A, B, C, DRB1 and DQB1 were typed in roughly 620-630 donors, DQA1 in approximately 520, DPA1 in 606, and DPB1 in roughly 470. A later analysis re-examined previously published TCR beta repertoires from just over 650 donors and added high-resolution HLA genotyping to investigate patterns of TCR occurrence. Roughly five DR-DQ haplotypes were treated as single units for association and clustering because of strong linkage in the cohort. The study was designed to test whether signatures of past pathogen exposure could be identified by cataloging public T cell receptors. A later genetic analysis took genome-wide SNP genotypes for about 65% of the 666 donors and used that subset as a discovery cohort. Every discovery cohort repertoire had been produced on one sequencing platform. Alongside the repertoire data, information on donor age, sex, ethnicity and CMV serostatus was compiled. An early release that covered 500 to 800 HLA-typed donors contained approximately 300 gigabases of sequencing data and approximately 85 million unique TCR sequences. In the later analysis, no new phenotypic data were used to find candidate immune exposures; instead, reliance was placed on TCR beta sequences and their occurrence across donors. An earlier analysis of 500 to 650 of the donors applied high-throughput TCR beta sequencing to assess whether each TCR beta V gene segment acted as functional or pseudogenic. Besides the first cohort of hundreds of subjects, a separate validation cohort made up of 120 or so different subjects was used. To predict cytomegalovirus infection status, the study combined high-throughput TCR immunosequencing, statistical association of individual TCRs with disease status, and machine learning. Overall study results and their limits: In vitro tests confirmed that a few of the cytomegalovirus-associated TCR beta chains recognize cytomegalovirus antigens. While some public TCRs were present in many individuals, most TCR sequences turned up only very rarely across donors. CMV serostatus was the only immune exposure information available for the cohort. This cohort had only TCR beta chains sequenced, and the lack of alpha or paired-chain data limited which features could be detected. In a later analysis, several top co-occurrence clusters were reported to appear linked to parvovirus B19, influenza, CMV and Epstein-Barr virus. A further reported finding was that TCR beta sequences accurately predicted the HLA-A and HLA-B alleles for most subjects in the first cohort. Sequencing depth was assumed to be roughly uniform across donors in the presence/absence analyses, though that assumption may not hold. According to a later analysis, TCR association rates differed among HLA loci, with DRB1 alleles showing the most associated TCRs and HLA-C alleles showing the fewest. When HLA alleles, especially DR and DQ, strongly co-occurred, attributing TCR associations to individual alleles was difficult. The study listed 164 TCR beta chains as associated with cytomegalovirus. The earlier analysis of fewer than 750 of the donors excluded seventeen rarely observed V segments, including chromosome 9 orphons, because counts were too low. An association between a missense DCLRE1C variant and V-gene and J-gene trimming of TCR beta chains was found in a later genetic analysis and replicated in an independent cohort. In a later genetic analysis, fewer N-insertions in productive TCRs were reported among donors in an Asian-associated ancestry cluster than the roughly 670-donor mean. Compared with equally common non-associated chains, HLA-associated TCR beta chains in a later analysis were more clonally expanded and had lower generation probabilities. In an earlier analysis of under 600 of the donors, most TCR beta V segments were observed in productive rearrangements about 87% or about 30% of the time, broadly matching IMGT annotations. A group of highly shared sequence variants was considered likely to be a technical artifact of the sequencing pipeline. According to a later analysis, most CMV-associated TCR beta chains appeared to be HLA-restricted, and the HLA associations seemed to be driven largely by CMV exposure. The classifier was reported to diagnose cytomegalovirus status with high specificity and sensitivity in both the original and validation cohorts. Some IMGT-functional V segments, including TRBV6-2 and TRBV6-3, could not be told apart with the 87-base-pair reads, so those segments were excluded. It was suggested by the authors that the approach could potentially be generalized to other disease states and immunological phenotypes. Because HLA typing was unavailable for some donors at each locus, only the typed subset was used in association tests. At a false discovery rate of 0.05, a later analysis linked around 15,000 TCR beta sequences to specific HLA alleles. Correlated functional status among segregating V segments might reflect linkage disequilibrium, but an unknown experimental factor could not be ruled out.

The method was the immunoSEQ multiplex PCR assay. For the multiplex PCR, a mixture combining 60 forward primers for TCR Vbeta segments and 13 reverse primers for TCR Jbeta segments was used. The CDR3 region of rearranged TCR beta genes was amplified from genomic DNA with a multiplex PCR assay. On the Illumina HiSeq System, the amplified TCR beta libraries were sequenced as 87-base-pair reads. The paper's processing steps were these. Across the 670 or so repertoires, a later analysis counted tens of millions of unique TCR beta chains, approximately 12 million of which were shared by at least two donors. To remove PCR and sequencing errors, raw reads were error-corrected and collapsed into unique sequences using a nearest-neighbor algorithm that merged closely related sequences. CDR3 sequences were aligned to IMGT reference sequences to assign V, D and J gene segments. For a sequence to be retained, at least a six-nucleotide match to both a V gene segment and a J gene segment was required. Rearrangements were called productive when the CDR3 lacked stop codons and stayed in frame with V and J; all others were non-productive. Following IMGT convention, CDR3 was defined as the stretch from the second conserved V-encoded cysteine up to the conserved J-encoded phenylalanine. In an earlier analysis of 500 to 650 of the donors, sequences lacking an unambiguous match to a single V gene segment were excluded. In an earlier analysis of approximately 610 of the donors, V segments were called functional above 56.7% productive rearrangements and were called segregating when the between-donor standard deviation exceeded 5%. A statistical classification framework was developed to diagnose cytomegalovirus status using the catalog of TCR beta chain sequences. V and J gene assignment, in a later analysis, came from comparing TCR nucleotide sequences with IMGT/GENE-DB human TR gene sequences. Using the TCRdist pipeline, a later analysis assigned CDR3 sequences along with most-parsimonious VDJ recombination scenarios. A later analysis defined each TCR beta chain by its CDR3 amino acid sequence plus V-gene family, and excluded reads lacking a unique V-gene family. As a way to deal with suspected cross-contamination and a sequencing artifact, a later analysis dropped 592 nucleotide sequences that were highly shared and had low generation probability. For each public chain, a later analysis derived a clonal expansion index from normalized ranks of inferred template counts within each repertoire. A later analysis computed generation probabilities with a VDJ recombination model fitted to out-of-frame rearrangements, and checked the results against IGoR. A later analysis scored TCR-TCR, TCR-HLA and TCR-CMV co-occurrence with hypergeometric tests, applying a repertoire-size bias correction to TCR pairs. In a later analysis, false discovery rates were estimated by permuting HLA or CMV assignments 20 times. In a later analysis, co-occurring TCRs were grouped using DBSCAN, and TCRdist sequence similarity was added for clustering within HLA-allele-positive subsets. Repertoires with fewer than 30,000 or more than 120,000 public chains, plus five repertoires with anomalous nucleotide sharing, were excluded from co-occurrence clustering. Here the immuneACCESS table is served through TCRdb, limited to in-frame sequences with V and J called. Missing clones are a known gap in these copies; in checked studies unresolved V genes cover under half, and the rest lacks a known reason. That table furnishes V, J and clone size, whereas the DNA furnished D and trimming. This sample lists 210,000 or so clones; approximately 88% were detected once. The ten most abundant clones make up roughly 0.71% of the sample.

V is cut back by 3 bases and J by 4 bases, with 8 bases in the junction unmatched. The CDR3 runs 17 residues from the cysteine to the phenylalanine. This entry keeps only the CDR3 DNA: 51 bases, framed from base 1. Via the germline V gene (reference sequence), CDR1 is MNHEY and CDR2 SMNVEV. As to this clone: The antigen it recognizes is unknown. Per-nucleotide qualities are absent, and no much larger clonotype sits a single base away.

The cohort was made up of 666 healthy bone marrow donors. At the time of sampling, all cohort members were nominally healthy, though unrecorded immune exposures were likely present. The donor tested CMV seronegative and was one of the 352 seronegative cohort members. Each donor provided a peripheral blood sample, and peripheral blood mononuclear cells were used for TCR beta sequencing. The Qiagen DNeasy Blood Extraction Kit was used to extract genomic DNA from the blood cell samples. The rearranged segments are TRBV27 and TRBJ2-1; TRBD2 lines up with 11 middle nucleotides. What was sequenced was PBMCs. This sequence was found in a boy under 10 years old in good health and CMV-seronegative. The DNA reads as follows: TGTGCCAGCAGTTTCGTAGCGGGAGGGCCGGGGTACAATGAGCAGTTCTTC. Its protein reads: CASSFVAGGPGYNEQFF.